This is a list of T cell receptor beta chains from one sample in a study of identical twins. TCRdb re-called the 5' RACE reads through MiXCR, storing one row per CDR3 protein. The data contain around 570,000 distinct CDR3 sequences, 9% to 10% of them singletons. These data are also associated with another study on yellow fever vaccine responses in identical twins.

Source material: PBMCs. All receptors come from a woman aged 18-35 years in good health. Each CDR3 is given with its conserved first and last residue. The D gene is left open where the match is weak. Size is omitted from some rows. Given values are once, few, many or a class for expanded clones.

d_gene	v_gene	j_gene	abundance	CDR3nt	CDR3aa
TRBD2	TRBV29-1	TRBJ2-7	.	TGCAGCGTTGAAGATCCAGCTAGCGGCGTTCAATTC	CSVEDPASGVQF
TRBD2	TRBV5-1	TRBJ2-1	many	TGCGCCAGCAGCCCTACTAGCGGGAGGTCGGAGCAGTTCTTC	CASSPTSGRSEQFF
.	TRBV19	TRBJ1-1	.	TGTGCCAGTAAAAGAGGGAGCGCTGAAGCTTTCTTT	CASKRGSAEAFF
.	TRBV4-1	TRBJ2-6	.	TGCGCCAGCAACGATAGACAGGGAACGGGGGTGGCGGGCTCTGGGGCCAACGTCCTGACTTTC	CASNDRQGTGVAGSGANVLTF
.	TRBV4-1	TRBJ2-7	many	TGCGCCAGCAGCCAAGGTTCTTTGGGGGCTGGCGAGCAGTACTTC	CASSQGSLGAGEQYF
.	TRBV29-1	TRBJ2-1	few	TGCAGCGTTGGAGGTAGAGATCCTCCGAATGAGCAGTTCTTC	CSVGGRDPPNEQFF
TRBD2	TRBV7-2	TRBJ2-7	.	TGTGCCAGCAGCTCCGGGACTAGCGGCGTTAACTCCTACGAGCAGTACTTC	CASSSGTSGVNSYEQYF
TRBD2	TRBV4-2	TRBJ2-7	many	TGTGCCAGCAGCCAAGATACGGGGGGGGCATCCTACGAGCAGTACTTC	CASSQDTGGASYEQYF
.	TRBV12-3/TRBV12-4	TRBJ2-1	few	TGTGCCAGCAGTTTCAGGCCAGACCAGCAGTTCTTC	CASSFRPDQQFF
.	TRBV28	TRBJ2-1	few	TGTGCCAGCAGTCCCGATCCGGGACGGCGATCCTACAATGAGCAGTTCTTC	CASSPDPGRRSYNEQFF
TRBD2	TRBV28	TRBJ2-7	many	TGTGCCAGCAGTTTCTCTGGCGGGAGGAGCTACGAGCAGTACTTC	CASSFSGGRSYEQYF
.	TRBV29-1	TRBJ2-7	.	TGCAGCGCGACAGCGAGTCCCTACGAGCAGTACTTC	CSATASPYEQYF
.	TRBV29-1	TRBJ2-2	many	TGCAGCGTTGTTGCCCAGAACACCGGGGAGCTGTTTTTT	CSVVAQNTGELFF
TRBD2	TRBV5-1	TRBJ2-3	many	TGCGCCAGCAGCGCGGGACTAGCGGGGTCCCCAGATACGCAGTATTTT	CASSAGLAGSPDTQYF
.	TRBV20-1	TRBJ2-1	many	TGCAGTGCTAGTTTAGGGGTAGATGAGCAGTTCTTC	CSASLGVDEQFF
TRBD1	TRBV5-1	TRBJ1-5	.	TGCGCCAGCAGCTTGGTTGGACAGGGTGGTGAACCCCAGCATTTT	CASSLVGQGGEPQHF
.	TRBV7-8	TRBJ2-1	.	TGTGCCAGCAGCTTTCCGGGACTCATGCCGAACAATGAGCAGTTCTTC	CASSFPGLMPNNEQFF
.	TRBV12-3/TRBV12-4	TRBJ2-1	many	TGTGCCAGCACCCTAGGTAACGTACAGGGTTGGAATGAGCAGTTCTTC	CASTLGNVQGWNEQFF
.	TRBV19	TRBJ2-6	few	TGTGCCAGTAGTGACGGGATCTCTGGGGCCAACGTCCTGACTTTC	CASSDGISGANVLTF
.	TRBV20-1	TRBJ2-5	.	TGCAGTGCTAGATGGGGGGGCAGGGGAGAGACCCAGTACTTC	CSARWGGRGETQYF
TRBD2	TRBV10-3	TRBJ2-7	.	TGTGCCATCGGGACTAGCGGGAGACGGGCAGGTGAGCAGTACTTC	CAIGTSGRRAGEQYF
.	TRBV20-1	TRBJ2-3	many	TGCAGTGCTTCGGACGGGGGCACAGATACGCAGTATTTT	CSASDGGTDTQYF
TRBD1	TRBV5-1	TRBJ2-3	.	TGCGCCAGCATGGCACAGGGGAATCAGGATACGCAGTATTTT	CASMAQGNQDTQYF
TRBD2	TRBV5-5	TRBJ2-1	.	TGTGCCAGCAGCTTTTTTTCAGCGGGAGGAGACAATGAGCAGTTCTTC	CASSFFSAGGDNEQFF
.	TRBV12-3/TRBV12-4	TRBJ1-1	many	TGTGCCAGCAGTTTATGGGTCGGCACTGAAGCTTTCTTT	CASSLWVGTEAFF
.	TRBV12-3/TRBV12-4	TRBJ2-5	many	TGTGCCAGCGCCCCTCCTCTTTCTTGGGAGACCCAGTACTTC	CASAPPLSWETQYF
.	TRBV27	TRBJ1-2	.	TGTGCCAGCAGTTTCTCCCGCGCGGGAGGCTACACCTTC	CASSFSRAGGYTF
.	TRBV15	TRBJ2-1	.	TGTGCCACCAGCAGAGACGGGCGGAGGGACAATGAGCAGTTCTTC	CATSRDGRRDNEQFF
.	TRBV27	TRBJ2-7	.	TGTGCCAGCAGTTTAAATCGGGACGGACCCTACGAGCAGTACTTC	CASSLNRDGPYEQYF
.	TRBV12-3/TRBV12-4	TRBJ2-5	many	TGTGCCAGCAGCGCAACCGGGACCCAAGAGACCCAGTACTTC	CASSATGTQETQYF
TRBD1	TRBV5-6	TRBJ2-7	few	TGTGCCAGCAGCTTCCGCGACAGGGCACGCGAGCAGTACTTC	CASSFRDRAREQYF
.	TRBV20-1	TRBJ2-7	.	TGCAGTGCTAGGGCAACAGTTATCTACGAGCAGTACTTC	CSARATVIYEQYF
TRBD1	TRBV12-3/TRBV12-4	TRBJ1-1	.	TGTGCCAGCTCCCGGACAGGGATGAACACTGAAGCTTTCTTT	CASSRTGMNTEAFF
.	TRBV5-1	TRBJ2-5	.	TGCGCCAGCAGCTCGGAAGGACAGCTCCAAGAGACCCAGTACTTC	CASSSEGQLQETQYF
.	TRBV27	TRBJ2-7	.	TGTGCCAGCAGCCCCCCCGGGTCGGGATACGAGCAGTACTTC	CASSPPGSGYEQYF
.	TRBV7-8	TRBJ2-7	many	TGTGCCAGCAGCTACCCAGGAAGAACCTACGAGCAGTACTTC	CASSYPGRTYEQYF
TRBD2	TRBV10-3	TRBJ2-2	many	TGTGCCATCAGTGATGGGAGGGGAAACACCGGGGAGCTGTTTTTT	CAISDGRGNTGELFF
TRBD2	TRBV6-6	TRBJ2-3	few	TGTGCCACCAGCGGGACTTCGGGTCTTACGCAGTATTTT	CATSGTSGLTQYF
TRBD2	TRBV11-3	TRBJ2-1	.	TGTGCCAGCAGCTCAGGACTAGCGGGAGGCTTTGGGGAGCAGTTCTTC	CASSSGLAGGFGEQFF
TRBD2	TRBV4-1	TRBJ2-2	few	TGCGCCAGCAGCGAATCTTCTAGCGGGAGGGCCGGGGAGCTGTTTTTT	CASSESSSGRAGELFF
TRBD2	TRBV25-1	TRBJ2-5	few	TGTGCCAGCAGTGAAGGGACTAGCGGGAGGTTGGAGACCCAGTACTTC	CASSEGTSGRLETQYF
.	TRBV7-9	TRBJ2-5	many	TGTGCCAGTATCATCGACAGGTCCCCAATGGAGACCCAGTACTTC	CASIIDRSPMETQYF
TRBD2	TRBV2	TRBJ2-1	many	TGTGCCAGCACCGGACTAGCGGACACCTACAATGAGCAGTTCTTC	CASTGLADTYNEQFF